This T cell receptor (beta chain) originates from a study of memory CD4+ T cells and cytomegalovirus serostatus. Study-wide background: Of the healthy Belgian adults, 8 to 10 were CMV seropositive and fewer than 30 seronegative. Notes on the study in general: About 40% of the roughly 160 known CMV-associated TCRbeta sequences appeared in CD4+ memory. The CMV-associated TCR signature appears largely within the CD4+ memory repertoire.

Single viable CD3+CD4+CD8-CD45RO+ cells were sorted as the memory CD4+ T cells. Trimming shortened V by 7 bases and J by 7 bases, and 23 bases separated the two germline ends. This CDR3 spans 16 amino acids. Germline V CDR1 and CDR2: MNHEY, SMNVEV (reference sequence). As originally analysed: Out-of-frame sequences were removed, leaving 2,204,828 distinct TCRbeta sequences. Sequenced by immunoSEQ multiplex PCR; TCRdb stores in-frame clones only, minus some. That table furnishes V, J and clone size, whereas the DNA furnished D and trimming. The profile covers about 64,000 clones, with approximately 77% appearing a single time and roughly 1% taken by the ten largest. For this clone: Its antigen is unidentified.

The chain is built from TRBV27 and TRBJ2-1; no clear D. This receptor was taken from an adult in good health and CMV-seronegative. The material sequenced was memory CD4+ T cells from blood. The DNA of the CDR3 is TGTGCCAGCACTTCCAGTGGAGTCGGGTTTAAGAATGAGCAGTTCTTC. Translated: CASTSSGVGFKNEQFF.